Listed here is a single TCR beta chain. The antigen is unknown. This sample is part of a study of blood T cells in healthy people across ages. Regarding the study as a whole: Per million T cells, TCR beta diversity dropped roughly linearly as age increased. Donors of long life had a larger count of naive CD4+ cells and greater diversity than aged donors.

V was trimmed by 1 base and J by 4 bases, leaving 18 bases between them. The CDR3 contains 17 residues. CDR1 SEHNR and CDR2 FQNEAQ come from the germline V gene (reference sequence). Alongside a J-beta primer mix, a sample-barcoded 5' primer served in a second PCR lasting 7 to 11 cycles. TCRdb reprocessed the 5' RACE reads with MiXCR, giving one entry per CDR3 protein. The profile shows about 1.8 million distinct CDR3 sequences, roughly 49% of them singletons. This TCR came from a middle-aged woman in good health. The chain has TRBV7-9 and TRBJ2-3, with D possibly matching TRBD2 (6 bases). Sequencing input: blood. The CDR3: CASSLVRLTSSADTQYF. DNA of the CDR3: TGTGCCAGCAGCTTAGTTCGGCTAACCTCTAGCGCAGATACGCAGTATTTT.